The rows below give T cell receptor beta chains drawn from one sample of a study of shared clonotypes between healthy human individuals. Libraries were prepared by immunoSEQ multiplex PCR; TCRdb keeps only in-frame clonotypes and omits some of them. This table holds hundreds of thousands of clones, around four fifths found once. The sample was memory CD4+ T cells sorted from blood. The receptors shown here come from a woman under 40 in good health. CDR3s include the opening cysteine and the closing phenylalanine or tryptophan. A D gene is named only where the DNA matches it firmly. Rows give clone size only sometimes, using once, few, many, or a class for an expanded clone.

clone_size	j_call	d_call	v_call	cdr3_length	cdr3_nt	cdr3_aa
NA	TRBJ1-5	NA	TRBV7-6	13	TGTGCCAGCAGCCTAGGACGGAATCAGCCCCAGCATTTT	CASSLGRNQPQHF
NA	TRBJ2-2	NA	TRBV6-6	15	TGTGCCAGCTATCAAGGGGAGTTTTATACCGGGGAGCTGTTTTTT	CASYQGEFYTGELFF
NA	TRBJ2-5	TRBD1	TRBV5-1	15	TGCGCCAGCAGCCTAGGACAGGGGGCTTTCGAGACCCAGTACTTC	CASSLGQGAFETQYF
NA	TRBJ2-2	NA	TRBV6-5	14	TGTGCCAGCAGTTACATGACAGGTGGCGGGGAGCTGTTTTTT	CASSYMTGGGELFF
NA	TRBJ1-2	TRBD1	TRBV28	18	TGTGCCAGCAGCTTGGGTGGGACAGGGGGTCTAGTCGACTATGGCTACACCTTC	CASSLGGTGGLVDYGYTF
NA	TRBJ2-2	NA	TRBV18	13	TGTGCCAGTCTAGGTACGAACACCGGGGAGCTGTTTTTT	CASLGTNTGELFF
few	TRBJ2-7	TRBD1	TRBV7-8	15	TGTGCCAGCACCCCCCGAGGACAGGGGCCGAACGAGCAGTACTTC	CASTPRGQGPNEQYF
few	TRBJ1-4	NA	TRBV13	17	TGTGCCAGCAGCTTAAATTCTAACCCGCTCCTCACGGAAAAACTGTTTTTT	CASSLNSNPLLTEKLFF
NA	TRBJ2-1	NA	TRBV7-2	13	TGTGCCAGCAGCCTAAGGACAGACAATGAGCAGTTCTTC	CASSLRTDNEQFF
NA	TRBJ2-5	NA	TRBV7-6	14	TGTGCCAGCAGCTTAGGGGAGGTACAAGAGACCCAGTACTTC	CASSLGEVQETQYF
NA	TRBJ2-7	NA	TRBV4-1	18	TGCGCCAGCAGCCAAGTAAGAGGGCTAGCCTCTGGGTCCTACGAGCAGTACTTC	CASSQVRGLASGSYEQYF
NA	TRBJ1-4	TRBD1	TRBV28	14	TGTGCCAGCAGTGGACAGGCAACTAATGAAAAACTGTTTTTT	CASSGQATNEKLFF
NA	TRBJ1-5	NA	TRBV5-1	14	TGCGCCAGCAGCCCTGGGACTCCGGGTCAGCCCCAGCATTTT	CASSPGTPGQPQHF
NA	TRBJ1-5	TRBD1	TRBV19	16	TGTGCCAGTAGTATGGGACAGGGTAAGGGCAATCAGCCCCAGCATTTT	CASSMGQGKGNQPQHF
NA	TRBJ1-2	TRBD1	TRBV19	14	TGTGCCAGTAGTATATGGACAGGGGACTATGGCTACACCTTC	CASSIWTGDYGYTF
NA	TRBJ1-2	NA	TRBV5-1	14	TGCGCCAGCAGCTTAACTACGGCTAACTATGGCTACACCTTC	CASSLTTANYGYTF
few	TRBJ1-4	TRBD1	TRBV2	15	TGTGCCAGCAGCCCCGAGGGACAGGGGCAGGAGAAACTGTTTTTT	CASSPEGQGQEKLFF
NA	TRBJ2-3	TRBD1	TRBV7-9	15	TGTGCCAGCAGCTTTGGGGGACAGGGGACAGATACGCAGTATTTT	CASSFGGQGTDTQYF
NA	TRBJ2-7	TRBD2	TRBV28	15	TGTGCCAGCAGTTCAGGACTAGCGGGCACCACCGAGCAGTACTTC	CASSSGLAGTTEQYF
NA	TRBJ2-5	NA	TRBV7-8	14	TGTGCCAGCAGGGCTATAGGGGCCCAAGAGACCCAGTACTTC	CASRAIGAQETQYF
NA	TRBJ2-1	TRBD2	TRBV2	13	TGTGCCAGCACCGGGACTAGCTCCGTCTTTCGGTTCTTC	CASTGTSSVFRFF
NA	TRBJ2-7	TRBD1	TRBV5-1	14	TGCGCCAGCAGCGAAGGGACAGGAGGGCTCGAGCAGTACTTC	CASSEGTGGLEQYF
NA	TRBJ2-7	NA	TRBV4-1	15	TGCGCCAGCAGCCTGGCCGTACAGGGTACCTACGAGCAGTACTTC	CASSLAVQGTYEQYF
NA	TRBJ2-2	TRBD2	TRBV2	17	TGTGCCAGCAGTGGGACTAGCGGGAGGGCCTACACCGGGGAGCTGTTTTTT	CASSGTSGRAYTGELFF
NA	TRBJ2-3	NA	TRBV27	16	TGTGCCAGCAGTTTGAGGACTCCCAGTGTGACAGATACGCAGTATTTT	CASSLRTPSVTDTQYF
NA	TRBJ2-3	TRBD2	TRBV7-2	16	TGTGCCAGCAGCTTAATCGGGACTAGCGGGTTAGATACGCAGTATTTT	CASSLIGTSGLDTQYF
NA	TRBJ2-7	NA	TRBV6-1	15	TGTGCCAGCATAATACCCGGGGAGCTCTCCTACGAGCAGTACTTC	CASIIPGELSYEQYF
few	TRBJ1-1	TRBD1	TRBV19	15	TGTGCCAGTAGTATAGATCCGGACAGGTATACTGAAGCTTTCTTT	CASSIDPDRYTEAFF
few	TRBJ2-2	NA	TRBV19	15	TGTGCCAGTAACCCAGGACAGCCGAACACCGGGGAGCTGTTTTTT	CASNPGQPNTGELFF
once	TRBJ1-4	TRBD1	TRBV30	15	TGTGCCTGGAAGTGGACAGGGAGCCCTAATGAAAAACTGTTTTTT	CAWKWTGSPNEKLFF
NA	TRBJ1-2	NA	TRBV29-1	14	TGCAGCGCTACGACATTAGGGTATGACTATGGCTACACCTTC	CSATTLGYDYGYTF
NA	TRBJ1-2	TRBD1	TRBV30	13	TGTGCCTGGAGTTCACGGACAGGGAGAGGCTACACCTTC	CAWSSRTGRGYTF
NA	TRBJ1-5	NA	TRBV28	12	TGTGCCACCTCTACAGGGCATCAGCCCCAGCATTTT	CATSTGHQPQHF
few	TRBJ2-7	NA	TRBV28	15	TGTGCCAGCACCGCCTGGGGGACTGAAACCTACGAGCAGTACTTC	CASTAWGTETYEQYF
NA	TRBJ2-1	NA	TRBV18	15	TGTGCCAGCTCACAACCGGGACTCGCGAACAATGAGCAGTTCTTC	CASSQPGLANNEQFF
NA	TRBJ2-7	NA	TRBV27	18	TGTGCCAGCAGTTTTCTAGGCGCGGCAGTTCCGGGTGTAATCGAGCAGTACTTC	CASSFLGAAVPGVIEQYF
NA	TRBJ2-3	NA	TRBV9	14	TGTGCCAGCAGCGTCAACCCTTTCACAGATACGCAGTATTTT	CASSVNPFTDTQYF
NA	TRBJ1-3	TRBD1	TRBV7-3	17	TGTGCCAGCAGCTCCTCGGGACAGGGATCGGCTGGAAACACCATATATTTT	CASSSSGQGSAGNTIYF
NA	TRBJ1-4	TRBD1	TRBV18	16	TGTGCCAGCTCACCATTTGGGACAGGGGATAATGAAAAACTGTTTTTT	CASSPFGTGDNEKLFF
once	TRBJ1-3	NA	TRBV5-1	18	TGCGCCAGCGAAAGGGTTTCGAACCGCAGTTTTTTGGGAAACACCATATATTTT	CASERVSNRSFLGNTIYF
NA	TRBJ1-2	NA	TRBV10-3	12	TGTGCCACCCTAGACAATAACTATGGCTACACCTTC	CATLDNNYGYTF